One and the same sample provided the 11 T cell receptor beta chains below, sequenced in a study of PD-1 blockade in classical Hodgkin lymphoma. Repertoires were generated with immunoSEQ multiplex PCR, while TCRdb's copy carries only in-frame clones and drops some. The table has 25,000 to 30,000 clones, 83% seen once. Exposure to brentuximab vedotin varied, and each patient had relapsed following autologous stem cell transplantation. Material: peripheral blood mononuclear cells (PBMCs), obtained before the second cycle of nivolumab. The receptors originated from a human donor with classical Hodgkin lymphoma.

The V and J genes are TRBV7-9 and TRBJ1-1, with unresolved D. V was clipped by 1 base and J by 1 base, with 4 bases between them. The length of the CDR3 is 13 residues. Per the germline V gene, CDR1 is SEHNR and CDR2 is FQNEAQ (reference sequence). CDR3 DNA sequence: TGTGCCAGCAGCTTAGTAGGGAACACTGAAGCTTTCTTT. This translates into CASSLVGNTEAFF.

V gene TRBV28 combines with J gene TRBJ2-7, with D tentatively TRBD2 (5 bases). Germline V gene data show CDR1 as MDHEN and CDR2 as SYDVKM. CDR3 length: 15 residues. The ends were cut back, 5 bases at V and 0 bases at J, with 14 bases in the middle. CDR3 residues: CASSPPSGNSYEQYF. The CDR3 region has the DNA TGTGCCAGCAGTCCCCCCAGCGGAAACTCCTACGAGCAGTACTTC.

The chain carries TRBV15 and TRBJ1-5; D remains ambiguous. CDR1 LNHNV and CDR2 YYDKDF come from the germline V gene (reference sequence). The V gene lost 4 bases and the J gene lost 5 bases, with 6 bases spanning the gap. The length of the CDR3 is 12 residues. CDR3 sequence (DNA): TGTGCCACCAGCATCCTTTATCAGCCCCAGCATTTT. It encodes CATSILYQPQHF.

J is TRBJ1-4 and V is TRBV7-8, with TRBD1 matching over 8 bases. Germline V lookup: CDR1 SGHVS, CDR2 FQNEAQ. V lost 4 bases, J lost 6 bases, and 10 bases stayed unmatched. This CDR3 is 16 amino acids long. This CDR3 is CASSSHRTGLDEKLFF. In DNA, the CDR3 is TGTGCCAGCAGCTCACACCGGACAGGGTTGGATGAAAAACTGTTTTTT.

The chain joins TRBV19 to TRBJ1-4; D is uncertain. V was clipped by 5 bases and J by 4 bases, with 14 bases between them. The germline V gene has CDR1 LNHDA and CDR2 SQIVND (reference sequence). This CDR3 region has 15 residues. CDR3 sequence: CASSQFYGFNEKLFF. CDR3 DNA sequence: TGTGCCAGTAGTCAATTCTATGGGTTTAATGAAAAACTGTTTTTT.

The rearrangement links TRBV4-3 to TRBJ1-1, with 10 bases identical to TRBD1. This CDR3 is built from 14 residues. V shed 1 base and J 5 bases; nucleotides not matched to a gene: 1. Germline CDR1 and CDR2: LGHNA and YSLEER. CDR3 loop: CASSQVDRGTEAFF. The CDR3 DNA follows: TGCGCCAGCAGCCAAGTGGACAGGGGGACTGAAGCTTTCTTT.

This chain's CDR3 is CASSEGRPSGNTIYF. The CDR3 region has the DNA TGTGCCAGCAGCGAGGGTCGACCCTCTGGAAACACCATATATTTT. The genes are TRBV9 and TRBJ1-3; D is uncertain. The CDR3 spans 15 residues. The germline gives CDR1 SGDLS, CDR2 YYNGEE. Trimming took 3 bases from V and 0 from J, leaving 10 bases between them.

This chain uses TRBV4-2 with TRBJ2-1; 7 nucleotides agree with TRBD2. Trimming cost V 7 bases and J 5 bases; bases outside gene matches: 8. Germline V CDR1 and CDR2: LGHNA, YNFKEQ. CDR3 size: 14 residues. CDR3 residues: CASTSSGFNNEQFF. CDR3 DNA sequence: TGTGCCAGCACCTCTAGCGGTTTTAACAATGAGCAGTTCTTC.

This chain links TRBV20-1 with TRBJ1-2; D perhaps matches TRBD1 (5 bases). Germline CDR1 is DFQATT and CDR2 is SNEGSKA (reference sequence). V lost 6 bases and J lost 8, with 13 bases in between. The CDR3 has 11 amino acids. The CDR3 loop is CSARGTNGYTF. CDR3 nucleotides: TGCAGTGCCCGGGGGACTAACGGCTACACCTTC.

The genes are TRBV7-2 and TRBJ1-1; possible D gene TRBD1, 5 bases. V dropped 6 bases and J dropped 5 bases, with 19 bases sitting between them. The CDR3 covers 15 residues. The germline V gene encodes CDR1 SGHTA and CDR2 FQGNSA. Written as DNA, the CDR3 is TGTGCCAGCAGTACCGGGACGGTCGGGGGGACTGAAGCTTTCTTT. Residues: CASSTGTVGGTEAFF.

The chain recombines TRBV7-9 with TRBJ1-2, with no clear D. V was cut by 1 base and J by 8 bases, with 8 bases left in between. The germline V gene encodes CDR1 SEHNR and CDR2 FQNEAQ (reference sequence). This CDR3 region has 12 residues. The DNA of the CDR3 is TGTGCCAGCAGCTTAGGCTTTGGCGGCTACACCTTC. Translation: CASSLGFGGYTF.